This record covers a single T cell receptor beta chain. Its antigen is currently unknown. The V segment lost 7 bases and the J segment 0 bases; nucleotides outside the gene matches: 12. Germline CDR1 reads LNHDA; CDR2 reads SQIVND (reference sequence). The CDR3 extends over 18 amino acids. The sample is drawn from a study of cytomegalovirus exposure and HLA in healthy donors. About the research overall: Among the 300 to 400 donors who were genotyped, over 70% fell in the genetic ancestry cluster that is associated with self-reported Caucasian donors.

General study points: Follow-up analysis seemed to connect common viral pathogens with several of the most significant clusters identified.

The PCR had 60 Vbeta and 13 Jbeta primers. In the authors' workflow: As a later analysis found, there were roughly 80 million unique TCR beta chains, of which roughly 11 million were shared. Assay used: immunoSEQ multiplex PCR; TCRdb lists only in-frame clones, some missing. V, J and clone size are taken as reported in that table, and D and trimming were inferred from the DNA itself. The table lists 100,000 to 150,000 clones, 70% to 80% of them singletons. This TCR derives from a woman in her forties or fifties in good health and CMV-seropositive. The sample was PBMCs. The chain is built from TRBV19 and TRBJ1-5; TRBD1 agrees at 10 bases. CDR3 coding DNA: TGTGCCAGTAACCAGGGACAGGGGCGGAAATATAGCAATCAGCCCCAGCATTTT. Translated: CASNQGQGRKYSNQPQHF.